The 10 T cell receptor beta chains presented below share a single source sample, sequenced in a study of identical twins. TCRdb re-called the 5' RACE reads with MiXCR, one entry per CDR3 protein. The table lists hundreds of thousands of distinct CDR3 sequences, 12% of them singletons. The sample was also linked to a second study, of yellow fever vaccine responses in identical twins.

The sample was CD8+ T cells sorted from blood. The receptors originated from a woman between 18 and 30 years old in good health.

This clonotype was observed a handful of times. The rearrangement links TRBV20-1 to TRBJ2-3, with 15 positions matching TRBD2. CDR3 length equals 15 residues. V lost 1 base, J lost 6 bases, and 2 bases stayed unmatched. CDR1 and CDR2 (germline): DFQATT, SNEGSKA (reference sequence). The CDR3 DNA sequence: TGCAGTGCTAGAGGGACTAGCGGGGGGGGGGATACGCAGTATTTT. It yields the protein CSARGTSGGGDTQYF.

In this sample, this clonotype turned up many times. This chain connects TRBV29-1 to TRBJ2-2; unclear D gene. Germline V gene sequence: CDR1 SQVTM, CDR2 ANQGSEA. Trimming cost V 6 bases and J 3 bases, with 8 bases left between them. The CDR3 is made up of 12 amino acids. The CDR3 here is CSVVRDTGELFF. The CDR3 DNA is TGCAGCGTCGTTCGGGACACCGGGGAGCTGTTTTTT.

The chain couples TRBV6-1 to TRBJ1-2; no clear D gene. Trimming took 2 bases from V and 4 from J, leaving 11 bases between them. The CDR3 length is 14 residues. Per germline, CDR1 MNHNS and CDR2 SASEGT. The CDR3 loop reads CASSEYVLGYGYTF. The CDR3 nucleotides are TGTGCCAGCAGTGAATACGTGCTTGGCTATGGCTACACCTTC.

This clonotype was seen only a few times. The chain joins TRBV7-9 to TRBJ2-7; unclear D gene. The length of the CDR3 is 15 residues. Trimming removed 5 bases from V and 4 bases from J, with 18 bases in between. Germline CDR1 and CDR2: SEHNR and FQNEAQ (reference sequence). The CDR3 nucleotides are TGTGCCAGCAGCCCCCCCCGGACCTCGTTTTACGAGCAGTACTTC. Amino acids: CASSPPRTSFYEQYF.

This clonotype appeared many times. The chain joins TRBV3-1 to TRBJ1-2; D is undetermined. The CDR3 is made up of 16 amino acids. V lost 0 bases and J lost 4, with 15 bases in between. Germline-derived CDR1 and CDR2 are LGHDT and YNNKEL (reference sequence). CDR3 coding DNA: TGTGCCAGCAGCCAAGACCGAGACCGATCCTTCTATGGCTACACCTTC. Its translation: CASSQDRDRSFYGYTF.

V and J are TRBV4-1 and TRBJ2-2, with D perhaps matching TRBD2 (6 bases). Germline values: CDR1 MGHRA, CDR2 YSYEKL. This CDR3 comprises 15 residues. Trimming took off 2 bases at V and 2 bases at J, with 9 bases between the two ends. For the CDR3, the DNA is TGCGCCAGCAGCCAAAATAGCGGAAACACCGGGGAGCTGTTTTTT. It yields the protein CASSQNSGNTGELFF.

This clonotype was observed many times. The gene calls are TRBV12-3 or TRBV12-4 and TRBJ2-5; the D is unclear. CDR3 length: 12 residues. V was pared by 6 bases and J by 5 bases, with 10 bases between. CDR3 DNA sequence: TGTGCCAGCAGGCAATATAGGGAGACCCAGTACTTC. This encodes CASRQYRETQYF.

The CDR3 loop is CASSQENKGDEQFF. In nucleotides, the CDR3 is TGTGCCAGCAGCCAAGAAAATAAAGGGGATGAGCAGTTCTTC. The chain recombines TRBV14 with TRBJ2-1, with TRBD1 as a possible D gene (5 bases). The CDR3 is 14 residues long. Germline V gives CDR1 SGHDN, CDR2 FVKESK. Trimming cost V 0 bases and J 8 bases, with 11 bases left between them.

This clonotype was observed a handful of times. The chain uses TRBV2 and TRBJ2-1; TRBD2 might be the D (8 bases). Germline V gene sequence: CDR1 SNHLY, CDR2 FYNNEI. The ends were cut back, 10 bases at V and 8 bases at J, with 36 bases in the middle. CDR3 length equals 19 residues. CDR3 DNA: TGTGCCACCACCAAGCGACAGGGAAATACTCAGCGGGAGTTCTATGAGCAGTTCTTC. This translates into CATTKRQGNTQREFYEQFF.

In this sample, this clonotype turned up many times. CDR3 in DNA: TGCAGTGCTAGCGGGACAGGGACTGGAGGCTACACCTTC. Protein: CSASGTGTGGYTF. The chain recombines TRBV20-1 with TRBJ1-2; 9 nucleotides align to TRBD1. The CDR3 has 13 residues. The J segment lost 8 bases and the V segment lost 3 bases, leaving 7 bases of the junction unmatched. Germline V CDR1 and CDR2: DFQATT, SNEGSKA (reference sequence).